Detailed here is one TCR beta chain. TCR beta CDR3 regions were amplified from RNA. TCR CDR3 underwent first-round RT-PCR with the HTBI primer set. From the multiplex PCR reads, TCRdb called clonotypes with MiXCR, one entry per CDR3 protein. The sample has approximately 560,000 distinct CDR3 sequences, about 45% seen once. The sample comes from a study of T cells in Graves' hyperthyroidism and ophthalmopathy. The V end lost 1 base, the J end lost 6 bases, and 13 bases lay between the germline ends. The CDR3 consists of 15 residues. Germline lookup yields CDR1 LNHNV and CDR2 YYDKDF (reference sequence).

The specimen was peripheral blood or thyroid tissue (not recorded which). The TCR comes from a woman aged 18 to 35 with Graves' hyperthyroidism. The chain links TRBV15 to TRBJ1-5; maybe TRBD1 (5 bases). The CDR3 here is CATSRGGRDFQPQHF. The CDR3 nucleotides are TGTGCCACCAGCAGAGGCGGCAGGGATTTTCAGCCCCAGCATTTT.